This T cell receptor beta chain was documented in a study of blood T cell repertoires in COVID-19 (dated by TCRdb to about 2020). General notes on the study: Samples from collaborators originated in the United States, Italy and Spain and spanned both the acute and convalescent phases of COVID-19. The material from the prospective study consisted of cDNA or gDNA derived from T cells, B-cell-depleted T cells, or PBMCs. Deeply sampled blood TCRbeta repertoires from subjects exposed to, actively infected with, or recovered from COVID-19 were included in the dataset. A freely available public database, intended as a resource for researchers studying the immune response to SARS-CoV-2, is where the repertoires were released. Samples came from the ongoing ImmuneRACE study (first 160 participants) plus 1,254 subjects from 6 global collaborators. A de-identified subject ID, COVID-19 status, age in years and sex were almost always included in the sample metadata. Where HLA class I and class II types were available, the types were taken from metadata supplied by the sample provider, not from assay-based typing. What the work shows at the level of the full study, not this receptor alone: The amount of clinical and demographic metadata varied by source and participant and was provided uncurated.

The collaborating institutions used their own protocols to collect whole blood in K2EDTA tubes. For TCRbeta analysis, collaborators shipped samples in one of three forms: frozen whole blood, isolated PBMCs, or DNA extracted from either of those sample types. TCRbeta CDR3 regions were amplified from genomic DNA by means of the immunoSEQ Assay, a bias-controlled multiplex PCR. On the authors' methods: The number of nucleated cells in each sample was estimated from the amplification of reference gene primers within the assay. To quantify the absolute abundance of each unique TCRbeta CDR3 rearrangement, sequence reads were collapsed and filtered. For each sample, productive Simpson clonality was calculated as the square root of Simpson's diversity index across productive rearrangements. TCRdb's version of the immuneACCESS table is confined to in-frame rearrangements and falls short of the full clone set. An unresolved V gene accounts for under half of the shortfall where checked; the remainder is of unknown origin. That table gives V, J and clone size, and the DNA gave D and trimming. In this sample the table shows about 210,000 clones, about 88% of which occur a single time. The ten largest clones add up to 1.5% to 2% of the sample.

V loses 5 bases, J loses 4 bases, and the germline ends lie 15 bases apart. Counted from cysteine to phenylalanine, this CDR3 has 15 amino acids. Just CDR3 DNA is preserved here, 45 bases in frame from base 1. In the germline V gene, CDR1 corresponds to SGHAT and CDR2 to FQNNGV. A note on this clone: The target of this receptor is not known. No quality values exist for individual bases; no much larger clone is one base distant.

The TCR comes from a man between 18 and 35 years old with active or convalescent COVID-19. The specimen was peripheral blood. The sequence joins TRBV11-2 to TRBJ1-5; the D gene remains uncertain. The DNA sequence is given as TGTGCCAGCAGCCGAGGCAGCCTACTAAATCAGCCCCAGCATTTT. This yields the protein CASSRGSLLNQPQHF.